This T cell receptor (beta chain) was profiled in a study of T cell repertoires in ileal Crohn's disease. About the research overall: Approximately 35% were active smokers at surgery; median disease duration was approximately 8.5 years. Overall study results and limits: Active smokers at surgery had more clonal expansions than non-smokers. Clonality above 26.8% at surgery always came with endoscopic recurrence.

Some clones are missing from TCRdb's copy, which holds only in-frame ones; the method was immunoSEQ multiplex PCR. The sample holds 25,000 to 35,000 clones, around 80% seen once. Turning to this clone: The antigen is undetermined.

Adults with ileal or ileocolonic Crohn's disease and an indication for resection were eligible. Trimming stripped 5 bases from V and 1 base from J, with 11 bases between. The CDR3 contains 14 residues. From germline, CDR1 is MRHNA and CDR2 SNTAGT. The receptor comes from an adult with Crohn's disease. Sample: ileal tissue. The rearrangement links TRBV6-4 to TRBJ1-1, with D maybe TRBD1 (5 bases). The CDR3 reads CASSQTGQNTEAFF. The DNA of the CDR3 is TGTGCCAGCAGTCAAACCGGACAGAACACTGAAGCTTTCTTT.